The source of this T cell receptor (beta chain) is a study of blood T cell repertoires in COVID-19. Study at large: Samples came from the United States, Italy and Spain, spanning acute and convalescent COVID-19. Sample material is recorded as cDNA or gDNA derived from T cells, B-cell-depleted T cells, or PBMCs.

The CDR3 has 12 amino acids. Between the trimmed V and J ends, which lost 3 bases and 6 bases, there was a span of 12 bases. Germline CDR1 and CDR2: SQVTM and ANQGSEA. In the source study's methods: Reference gene primers were amplified, and this amplification served to estimate nucleated cell counts. The protocol was immunoSEQ multiplex PCR, while the TCRdb copy is restricted to in-frame clones and leaves out a portion. The V and J calls and the clone size are those of that table, but D and trimming were determined from the DNA. The sample lists 52,000 or so clones; approximately 91% were seen once.

The V and J genes are TRBV29-1 and TRBJ2-7, with unresolved D. Sequenced: peripheral blood. The sequence came from a human donor in a cohort sampled during active COVID-19. CDR3 residues: CSVDETGREQYF. The CDR3 DNA follows: TGCAGCGTTGACGAGACTGGTCGCGAGCAGTACTTC.